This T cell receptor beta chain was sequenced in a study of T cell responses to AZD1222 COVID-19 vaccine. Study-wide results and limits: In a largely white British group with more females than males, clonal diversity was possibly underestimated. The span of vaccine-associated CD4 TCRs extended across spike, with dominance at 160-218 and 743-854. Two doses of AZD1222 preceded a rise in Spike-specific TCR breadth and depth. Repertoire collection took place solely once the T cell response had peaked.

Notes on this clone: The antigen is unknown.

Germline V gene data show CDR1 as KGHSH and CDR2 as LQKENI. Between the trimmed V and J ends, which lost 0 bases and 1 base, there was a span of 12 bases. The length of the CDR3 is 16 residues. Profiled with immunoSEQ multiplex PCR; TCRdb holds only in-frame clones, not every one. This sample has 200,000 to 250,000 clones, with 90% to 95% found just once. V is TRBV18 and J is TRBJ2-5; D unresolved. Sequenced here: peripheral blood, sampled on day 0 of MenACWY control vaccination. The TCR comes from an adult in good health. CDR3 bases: TGTGCCAGCTCACCACCGGATTTTGTGTTCCAAGAGACCCAGTACTTC. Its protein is CASSPPDFVFQETQYF.